One and the same sample provided the 17 T cell receptor beta chains below, sequenced in a study of cytomegalovirus exposure and HLA in healthy donors. Produced via immunoSEQ multiplex PCR; TCRdb's table is partial and in-frame only. The data contain 110,000 or so clones, around 88% of them singletons. Sequencing was carried out using PBMCs. The origin of the receptors is a man aged 18 to 35 in good health and CMV-seronegative.

Worth noting for this clone: This same CDR3 is encoded by further DNA sequences in the sample. The rearrangement uses TRBV5-4 and TRBJ2-7; TRBD1 matches 8 bases. Germline trimming cut 4 bases from V and 3 bases from J; bases unmatched to any gene: 6. CDR1 SGHNT and CDR2 YYREEE come from the germline V gene (reference sequence). The CDR3 sequence is 14 residues long. The CDR3 sequence: CASSPGQGGYEQYF. DNA of the CDR3: TGTGCCAGCAGCCCCGGACAGGGCGGCTACGAGCAGTACTTC.

The chain has TRBV27 and TRBJ1-5; D unclear. In germline, CDR1 is MNHEY, CDR2 SMNVEV (reference sequence). The CDR3 is 13 amino acids. Trimming took off 3 bases at V and 6 bases at J, with 9 bases between the two ends. This chain's CDR3 is CASSFRPGQPQHF. CDR3 bases: TGTGCCAGCAGTTTTCGCCCAGGTCAGCCCCAGCATTTT.

The J gene is TRBJ2-7, the V gene TRBV30, with D perhaps matching TRBD2 (5 bases). The CDR3 is 10 residues long. Trimming left V 5 bases short and J 9 bases short, with 11 bases between. From germline, CDR1 is GTSNPN and CDR2 SVGIG (reference sequence). In DNA form, the CDR3 reads TGTGCCTGGGGGAGTAGCGTGCAGTACTTC. Protein sequence: CAWGSSVQYF.

The chain couples TRBV1 to TRBJ1-5. TRBV1 is a listed pseudogene. CDR3 size: 20 residues. The CDR3 region is CTSSQGSQRYLYYSNQPQHF. CDR3 nucleotides: TGCACCAGCAGCCAAGGTTCGCAGAGGTACCTCTATTATAGCAATCAGCCCCAGCATTTT.

The J gene is TRBJ1-3, the V gene TRBV2, with D perhaps matching TRBD1 (5 bases). Germline V gene data show CDR1 as SNHLY and CDR2 as FYNNEI. Trimming removed 6 bases at V and 4 bases at J, with 13 bases between. The CDR3 length is 14 residues. The CDR3 here is CASREGLGGNTIYF. As DNA, the CDR3 is TGTGCCAGCAGGGAGGGGTTAGGAGGAAACACCATATATTTT.

The chain carries TRBV5-6 and TRBJ2-7, with 10 bases lining up with TRBD2. The germline V gene has CDR1 SGHDT and CDR2 YYEEEE. V gave up 4 bases and J gave up 2 bases; unmatched junction bases: 6. The CDR3 extends over 15 amino acids. The CDR3 DNA reads TGTGCCAGCAGCCCACCTAGCGGGAGAACCTACGAGCAGTACTTC. The encoded protein is CASSPPSGRTYEQYF.

V is TRBV29-1 and J is TRBJ2-1; D perhaps matches TRBD1 (5 bases). The V gene's germline CDR1 is SQVTM and CDR2 ANQGSEA. CDR3 length: 13 residues. V gave up 6 bases and J gave up 5 bases, with 14 bases separating them. The CDR3 DNA follows: TGCAGCGTCCCAGGGCGTGACAACAATGAGCAGTTCTTC. It translates to CSVPGRDNNEQFF.

This rearrangement joins TRBV6-1 to TRBJ1-5; maybe TRBD1 (5 bases). CDR3 length equals 14 residues. V lost 3 bases to trimming and J lost 0 bases, with 6 bases between them. CDR1 is MNHNS and CDR2 is SASEGT in the germline V gene. In nucleotides, the CDR3 is TGTGCCAGCAGTGAGCAGGGTAGCAATCAGCCCCAGCATTTT. Translated: CASSEQGSNQPQHF.

This clone was seen just once. The V gene is TRBV4-1, the J gene TRBJ1-5, with unresolved D. V was trimmed by 0 bases and J by 3 bases, leaving 9 bases between them. CDR3 length: 15 amino acids. Germline V gene data show CDR1 as MGHRA and CDR2 as YSYEKL. The CDR3 reads CASSQEGGSNQPQHF. CDR3 DNA: TGCGCCAGCAGCCAAGAAGGAGGTTCCAATCAGCCCCAGCATTTT.

The chain joins TRBV5-1 to TRBJ2-3; TRBD2 might be the D (6 bases). The CDR3 extends over 15 amino acids. CDR1 SGHRS and CDR2 YFSETQ come from the germline V gene. The V and J ends lost 2 bases and 1 base respectively, with 11 bases between them. CDR3 sequence: CASSLSSDGTDTQYF. CDR3 DNA: TGCGCCAGCAGCTTATCTAGCGATGGCACAGATACGCAGTATTTT.

The sample holds one count of this clone. The chain couples TRBV7-8 to TRBJ2-7; TRBD2 matches at 7 bases. CDR1 is SGHVS, CDR2 FQNEAQ, per germline. The CDR3 has 16 amino acids. V shed 5 bases, J shed 0 bases, and the junction held 10 bases outside the gene matches. The CDR3 DNA is TGTGCCAGCAGCGGCCAGGGCGGGGGATACTCCTACGAGCAGTACTTC. This sequence encodes CASSGQGGGYSYEQYF.

The CDR3: CASSEPGTGDKAFF. The CDR3 region has the DNA TGCGCCAGCAGTGAACCCGGGACAGGGGATAAAGCTTTCTTT. This chain joins TRBV10-2 and TRBJ1-1, with TRBD1 identical over 10 bases. The CDR3 runs to 14 residues. V gave up 3 bases and J gave up 9 bases; unmatched junction bases: 7. In germline, CDR1 is WSHSY, CDR2 SAAADI.

The chain uses TRBV27 and TRBJ2-7, with 11 bases lining up with TRBD2. The germline V gene has CDR1 MNHEY and CDR2 SMNVEV (reference sequence). The V gene end was trimmed by 0 bases and the J gene end by 2 bases; junction bases not matched to a gene: 9. The CDR3 consists of 18 residues. The CDR3 nucleotides read TGTGCCAGCAGTTTATCCGGAGTAGCGGGAGGGACCACCTACGAGCAGTACTTC. Translating it yields CASSLSGVAGGTTYEQYF.

The chain employs TRBV30 and TRBJ2-1; weak D call: TRBD2 (5 bases). The CDR3 runs to 16 residues. Trimming took off 1 base at V and 6 bases at J, with 19 bases between the two ends. Germline loops: CDR1 GTSNPN, CDR2 SVGIG (reference sequence). CDR3 amino acids: CAWSDNLRFRGNEQFF. CDR3 nucleotide sequence: TGTGCCTGGAGTGACAATCTTCGGTTCCGGGGCAATGAGCAGTTCTTC.

This sequence joins TRBV6-1 and TRBJ2-1; tentative D call: TRBD2 (7 bases). V was cut by 1 base and J by 9 bases, with 22 bases left in between. Germline loops: CDR1 MNHNS, CDR2 SASEGT. This CDR3 is 17 amino acids long. CDR3 sequence reads: CASSEEARGGRGPEQFF. CDR3 bases: TGTGCCAGCAGTGAAGAGGCCAGGGGTGGGCGGGGGCCTGAGCAGTTCTTC.

A few counts support this clone. The chain combines TRBV7-5 with TRBJ1-2. TRBV7-5 is classified as a pseudogene. The CDR3 is 15 residues long. Here the CDR3 DNA reads TGTGTCAGAAGCTACCGACTTGGGAGAAACTATGGCTACACCTTC. As protein: CVRSYRLGRNYGYTF.

The V call is TRBV7-8, the J call TRBJ2-1; 15 positions match TRBD2. V lost 5 bases and J lost 9; bases outside the gene matches: 8. Per the germline V gene, CDR1 is SGHVS and CDR2 is FQNEAQ. The CDR3 sequence is 16 residues long. CDR3 in amino acids: CASSGGLAGGSGEQFF. DNA for the CDR3: TGTGCCAGCAGCGGGGGACTAGCGGGGGGATCGGGTGAGCAGTTCTTC. Using reference TRBV7-8 and TRBJ2-1 for the parts outside the CDR3, the full variable domain is GAGVSQSPRYKVAKRGQDVALRCDPISGHVSLFWYQQALGQGPEFLTYFQNEAQLDKSGLPSDRFFAERPEGSVSTLKIQRTQQEDSAVYLCASSGGLAGGSGEQFFGPGTRLTVL.